This T cell receptor (beta chain) came from a study of Ad26.COV2.S vaccination and SARS-CoV-2 variants. General observations from the study: Recipients of vaccine and of placebo showed similar breadth of their non-spike TCR repertoires. From the TCR breadth and depth analyses, total T cell responses may have been underestimated.

The table came from immunoSEQ multiplex PCR; TCRdb's copy has only in-frame clones and leaves some out. The table has over 85,000 clones, around three quarters seen once. Trimming shortened V by 0 bases and J by 4 bases, and 1 base separated the two germline ends. CDR3 length: 12 amino acids. Per the germline V gene, CDR1 is ENHRY and CDR2 is SYGVKD. Turning to this clone: Its antigen is currently unknown.

This clonotype was obtained from a human donor who had recovered from COVID-19. V is TRBV10-3 and J is TRBJ1-3; no clear D gene. The sample here was peripheral blood, taken after recovery from COVID-19. The chain's CDR3 is CAISESGNTIYF. CDR3 DNA: TGTGCCATCAGTGAGTCAGGAAACACCATATATTTT.